This entry concerns a single TCR beta chain. Its specificity is not known. This sample is part of a study of T cell responses to AZD1222 COVID-19 vaccine. V gave up 5 bases and J gave up 8 bases; unmatched junction bases: 8. From germline, CDR1 is SQVTM and CDR2 ANQGSEA. This CDR3 has 13 amino acids. Assay: immunoSEQ multiplex PCR; the TCRdb copy retains only in-frame clones and omits some. The data contain some 140,000 clones, roughly 91% of them singletons. Whether given at about 4 or about 12 weeks, second doses were pooled. Whole-study findings and limits: Baseline serology detected seropositivity in only six AZD1222 recipients. Nearly half of unique spike-specific TCRs reportedly avoided B.1.351 and B.1.1.7 mutated regions.

V usage is TRBV29-1 and J usage is TRBJ1-4; 7 nucleotides align to TRBD1. The sequence was obtained from an adult who received the AZD1222 COVID-19 vaccine. The starting material was peripheral blood, obtained 28 days after the second AZD1222 dose. The CDR3 coding sequence is TGCAGCGTTCTGCAGGGGGTGGAGGAAAAACTGTTTTTT. Translating it yields CSVLQGVEEKLFF.